The 27 T cell receptor beta chains given below trace back to one sample, sequenced in a study of T cells in Graves' hyperthyroidism and ophthalmopathy. What was amplified from RNA transcripts were TCR beta CDR3 regions. TCR CDR3 underwent first-round RT-PCR with the HTBI primer set. Each CDR3 protein gets one entry after TCRdb re-called the multiplex PCR reads with MiXCR. The sample consists of about 840,000 distinct CDR3 sequences, more than 30% of them appearing once. Sequencing used blood. These receptors originate from a man between 18 and 35 years old with Graves' hyperthyroidism.

V and J are TRBV4-1 and TRBJ2-3; D remains unclear. V lost 4 bases and J lost 3, with 14 bases in between. The CDR3 sequence is 15 residues long. CDR1 MGHRA and CDR2 YSYEKL come from the germline V gene. CDR3 nucleotide sequence: TGCGCCAGCAGCCCAGGACCTCTCCCAACAGATACGCAGTATTTT. This translates into CASSPGPLPTDTQYF.

Notes on this clonotype: This may be a read error: a much more frequent sequence differs by one nucleotide. The chain recombines TRBV7-3 with TRBJ1-3; TRBD1 matches at 8 bases. This CDR3 contains 13 residues. Germline CDR1 and CDR2: SGHTA and FQGTGA. The CDR3 nucleotides read TGTGCCAACAGCGTACAGGGGGTGGACACCATATATTTT. This translates into CANSVQGVDTIYF.

This chain uses TRBV5-1 with TRBJ2-7; 9 bases are shared with TRBD2. Germline CDR1 reads SGHRS; CDR2 reads YFSETQ. Trimming cost V 0 bases and J 2 bases; bases outside gene matches: 6. The CDR3 sequence is 16 residues long. CDR3 sequence: CASSLVGGGGAYEQYF. Here the CDR3 DNA reads TGCGCCAGCAGCTTGGTAGGAGGCGGGGGGGCCTACGAGCAGTACTTC.

This chain joins TRBV24-1 and TRBJ1-5; D is possibly TRBD1 (6 bases). The CDR3 runs 15 residues. CDR1 KGHDR and CDR2 SFDVKD come from the germline V gene. V was trimmed by 3 bases and J by 11 bases, leaving 19 bases between them. CDR3 loop: CATSDTGTLRETQHF. The CDR3 DNA follows: TGTGCCACCAGTGATACCGGGACACTGCGAGAGACCCAGCATTTT.

With regard to this clonotype: A single base separates this from a much larger clone, so it may be a read error. This chain connects TRBV15 to TRBJ1-1; possibly TRBD1 for D (5 bases). V was cut by 1 base and J by 0 bases, with 12 bases left in between. Germline V lookup: CDR1 LNHNV, CDR2 YYDKDF (reference sequence). The CDR3 is 16 residues long. CDR3 bases: TGTGCCACCAGCAGAGGTCCGGCAGGGATGAACACTGAAGCTTTCTTT. Residues: CATSRGPAGMNTEAFF.

This clonotype was detected a few times. This chain links TRBV6-7 with TRBJ1-5, with D perhaps TRBD1 (5 bases). TRBV6-7 falls under the ORF class, with uncertain function. The CDR3 is 14 amino acids. V lost 6 bases and J 5 bases, leaving 14 bases between the germline ends. CDR3 sequence reads: CASRDKGPYQPQHF. CDR3 nucleotides: TGTGCCAGCAGGGACAAGGGGCCATATCAGCCCCAGCATTTT.

This clonotype was seen many times. The gene calls are TRBV20-1 and TRBJ2-5; unclear D gene. V lost 3 bases to trimming and J lost 3 bases, with 8 bases between them. Germline V gives CDR1 DFQATT, CDR2 SNEGSKA (reference sequence). The CDR3 covers 12 residues. The CDR3 bases are TGCAGTGCTAGTACAGAGGAAGAGACCCAGTACTTC. Residues: CSASTEEETQYF.

This clonotype was seen repeatedly, ten times or more. The gene calls are TRBV29-1 and TRBJ1-1; the D is unclear. The V end was cut by 4 bases, the J end by 0 bases, with 3 bases between. Germline-derived CDR1 and CDR2 are SQVTM and ANQGSEA. CDR3 length equals 11 residues. The chain's CDR3 is CSVAVNTEAFF. Written as DNA, the CDR3 is TGCAGCGTTGCGGTGAACACTGAAGCTTTCTTT.

Remarks on this clonotype: This may be a read error, as it is one base from a much larger clone. The chain combines TRBV10-3 with TRBJ1-2, with TRBD1 as a possible D gene (6 bases). Germline CDR1 ENHRY, CDR2 SYGVKD. Trimming left V 3 bases short and J 8 bases short, with 10 bases between. This CDR3 contains 12 residues. In DNA form, the CDR3 reads TGTGCCATCAGTGACACAGGGCCCGGCTACACCTTC. This sequence encodes CAISDTGPGYTF.

There are many counts of this clonotype. The chain uses TRBV12-3 or TRBV12-4 and TRBJ1-1; no clear D. This CDR3 spans 13 amino acids. V lost 6 bases, J lost 0 bases, and 8 bases lay in between. The CDR3 region is CASSLSMNTEAFF. As DNA, the CDR3 is TGTGCCAGCAGCTTGTCCATGAACACTGAAGCTTTCTTT.

The chain recombines TRBV29-1 with TRBJ2-5; possible D gene TRBD1, 5 bases. The CDR3 is 11 residues long. Trimming stripped 6 bases from V and 4 bases from J, with 9 bases between. Germline V gives CDR1 SQVTM, CDR2 ANQGSEA. In DNA, the CDR3 is TGCAGCGTCTCAGGGCGAGAGACCCAGTACTTC. This sequence encodes CSVSGRETQYF.

In this sample, this clonotype turned up many times. The genes are TRBV7-2 and TRBJ2-5, with 10 bases lining up with TRBD2. V was clipped by 5 bases and J by 5 bases; unmatched bases: 5. The CDR3 length is 14 residues. Germline CDR1 reads SGHTA; CDR2 reads FQGNSA. The CDR3 nucleotides read TGTGCCAGCAGCGTAGGGACTAGCGTGGAGACCCAGTACTTC. This gives the protein CASSVGTSVETQYF.

This clonotype has a handful of counts. The rearrangement uses TRBV9 and TRBJ1-5; 7 bases are shared with TRBD1. This CDR3 is built from 15 residues. The germline V gene has CDR1 SGDLS and CDR2 YYNGEE. The junction had 7 bases not matched to a gene; V was cut back by 4 bases and J by 3 bases. The CDR3 DNA sequence: TGTGCCAGCAGCCGGGACACAGGGGTCAATCAGCCCCAGCATTTT. Translating it yields CASSRDTGVNQPQHF. The full variable domain, in which reference TRBV9 and TRBJ1-5 provide the parts outside the CDR3, is DSGVTQTPKHLITATGQRVTLRCSPRSGDLSVYWYQQSLDQGLQFLIQYYNGEERAKGNILERFSAQQFPDLHSELNLSSLELGDSALYFCASSRDTGVNQPQHFGDGTRLSIL.

This clonotype was recorded a few times. This chain joins TRBV5-1 and TRBJ1-1; TRBD1 might be the D (5 bases). The V gene lost 1 base and the J gene lost 1 base, with 11 bases spanning the gap. The CDR3 contains 15 residues. CDR1 SGHRS and CDR2 YFSETQ come from the germline V gene. The CDR3 is CASSLFGGENTEAFF. The CDR3 coding sequence is TGCGCCAGCAGCTTGTTTGGGGGGGAGAACACTGAAGCTTTCTTT.

The chain has TRBV4-1 and TRBJ1-3; the D is unclear. CDR3 length equals 16 residues. V was pared by 0 bases and J by 0 bases, with 9 bases between. The V gene's germline CDR1 is MGHRA and CDR2 YSYEKL. The CDR3 spells CASSQDGSFSGNTIYF. The CDR3 nucleotides are TGCGCCAGCAGCCAAGATGGGTCCTTCTCTGGAAACACCATATATTTT.

The table lists this clonotype with a few counts. The chain has TRBV11-2 and TRBJ2-2; a possible D gene is TRBD1 (5 bases). V lost 6 bases and J lost 5, with 19 bases in between. Germline V gene sequence: CDR1 SGHAT, CDR2 FQNNGV. The CDR3 consists of 16 residues. The DNA for the CDR3 is TGTGCCAGCAGATTCATCCTCAGGGCGAGAACCGGGGAGCTGTTTTTT. Protein: CASRFILRARTGELFF.

This clonotype has at least ten counts. The J gene is TRBJ2-7, the V gene TRBV20-1, with 8 nucleotides matching TRBD1. The CDR3 length is 15 residues. Germline CDR1 is DFQATT and CDR2 is SNEGSKA (reference sequence). V was pared by 3 bases and J by 4 bases, with 11 bases of the junction left unmatched. CDR3 nucleotides: TGCAGTGCTAGGGACTCCGGGACAGGACTGTACGAGCAGTACTTC. Residues: CSARDSGTGLYEQYF.

The genes are TRBV14 and TRBJ2-5; TRBD2 matches 10 bases. The CDR3 is made up of 15 amino acids. Germline-derived CDR1 and CDR2 are SGHDN and FVKESK. The V gene end was trimmed by 8 bases and the J gene end by 5 bases; junction bases not matched to a gene: 11. The chain's CDR3 is CASSTSGEQMETQYF. CDR3 nucleotides: TGTGCCAGCTCAACTAGCGGGGAGCAGATGGAGACCCAGTACTTC.

The chain uses TRBV6-1 and TRBJ2-7; 8 bases are a match to TRBD1. CDR1 and CDR2 from the germline V gene are MNHNS and SASEGT. Germline trimming cut 8 bases from V and 3 bases from J; bases unmatched to any gene: 12. The CDR3 has 15 amino acids. Here the CDR3 DNA reads TGTGCCAGCGGCCCCCTCGGGACAGGACTCTACGAGCAGTACTTC. This sequence encodes CASGPLGTGLYEQYF.

Note on this clonotype: An end of the junction differs from the germline gene, which may be a read error. The chain is built from TRBV7-9 and TRBJ2-7, with D possibly called TRBD1 or TRBD2 (5 bases each). The CDR3 loop spans 15 amino acids. The germline CDR1 and CDR2 sequences are SEHNR and FQNEAQ (reference sequence). CDR3: CASSQVSGPYEEQYF. The CDR3 bases are TGCGCCAGCAGCCAAGTATCGGGGCCTTACGAGGAGCAGTACTTC.

This clonotype was observed at least ten times. The chain joins TRBV7-8 to TRBJ2-7; 8 nucleotides line up with TRBD1. The length of the CDR3 is 16 residues. CDR1 is SGHVS, CDR2 FQNEAQ, per germline. V lost 0 bases to trimming and J lost 4 bases; unmatched junction nucleotides: 8. The CDR3 DNA is TGTGCCAGCAGCTTAGCCCCTCCAGGGGGCGGATACGAGCAGTACTTC. Translation gives CASSLAPPGGGYEQYF. The variable domain in full, with the rest retrieved from reference TRBV7-8 and TRBJ2-7, is GAGVSQSPRYKVAKRGQDVALRCDPISGHVSLFWYQQALGQGPEFLTYFQNEAQLDKSGLPSDRFFAERPEGSVSTLKIQRTQQEDSAVYLCASSLAPPGGGYEQYFGPGTRLTVT.

The V gene is TRBV2, the J gene TRBJ2-7; 8 nucleotides agree with TRBD1. CDR3 length equals 17 residues. CDR1 is SNHLY, CDR2 FYNNEI, per germline. V shed 5 bases, J shed 0 bases, and the junction held 12 bases outside the gene matches. In DNA, the CDR3 is TGTGCCAGCAGTAGGGACAGGATAGCTCAAAGCTCCTACGAGCAGTACTTC. Translated, it gives CASSRDRIAQSSYEQYF.

V usage is TRBV7-6 and J usage is TRBJ2-5, with D tentatively TRBD1 (8 bases). Germline V gives CDR1 SGHVS, CDR2 FNYEAQ. The CDR3 is 16 amino acids. V was clipped by 5 bases and J by 5 bases, with 21 bases between them. The CDR3 sequence is CASSHGSQGGRETQYF. The CDR3 DNA reads as TGTGCCAGCAGCCACGGATCACAGGGGGGGAGGGAGACCCAGTACTTC.

This clonotype was seen repeatedly, ten times or more. V and J are TRBV20-1 and TRBJ2-5, with D possibly matching TRBD2 (6 bases). Germline loops: CDR1 DFQATT, CDR2 SNEGSKA (reference sequence). The CDR3 is made up of 12 amino acids. The V and J ends lost 5 bases and 5 bases respectively, with 12 bases between them. Written as DNA, the CDR3 is TGCAGTGCTGCGTGGGCGGGGGAGACCCAGTACTTC. Translated: CSAAWAGETQYF.

Many counts were recorded for this clonotype. The chain carries TRBV6-1 and TRBJ1-5; no definite D call. CDR1 and CDR2 (germline): MNHNS, SASEGT. This CDR3 contains 15 residues. Trimming cost V 0 bases and J 6 bases, with 12 bases left between them. The CDR3 DNA reads TGTGCCAGCAGTGAAGCATTGGGCGCAGGTCAGCCCCAGCATTTT. As protein: CASSEALGAGQPQHF.

The gene calls are TRBV10-3 and TRBJ1-5; TRBD1 matches 9 bases. Germline CDR1 ENHRY, CDR2 SYGVKD. Trimming cost V 6 bases and J 11 bases; bases outside gene matches: 8. The CDR3 totals 13 residues. This CDR3 is CAIRGQGSETQHF. CDR3 DNA sequence: TGTGCCATCAGGGGACAGGGATCAGAGACCCAGCATTTT.

The V call is TRBV29-1, the J call TRBJ1-1; 9 nucleotides agree with TRBD1. Trimming took 5 bases from V and 4 from J; bases not matched to a gene: 8. The CDR3 contains 14 residues. Germline CDR1 reads SQVTM; CDR2 reads ANQGSEA. The CDR3 sequence is CSVLKGGQGTEAFF. CDR3 bases: TGCAGCGTTCTCAAGGGGGGACAGGGCACTGAAGCTTTCTTT.